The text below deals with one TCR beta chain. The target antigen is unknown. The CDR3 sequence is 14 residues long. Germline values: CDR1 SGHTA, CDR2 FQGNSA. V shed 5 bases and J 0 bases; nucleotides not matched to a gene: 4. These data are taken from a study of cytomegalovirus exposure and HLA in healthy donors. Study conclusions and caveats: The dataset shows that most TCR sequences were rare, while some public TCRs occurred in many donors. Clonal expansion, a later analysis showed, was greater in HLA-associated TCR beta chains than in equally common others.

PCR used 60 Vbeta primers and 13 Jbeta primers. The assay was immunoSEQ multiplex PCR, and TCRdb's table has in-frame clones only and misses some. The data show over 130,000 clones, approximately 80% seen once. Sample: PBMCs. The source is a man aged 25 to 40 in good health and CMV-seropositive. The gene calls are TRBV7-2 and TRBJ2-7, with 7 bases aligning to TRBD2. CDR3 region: CASSIGGSSYEQYF. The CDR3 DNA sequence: TGTGCCAGCAGCATTGGCGGGAGCTCCTACGAGCAGTACTTC.